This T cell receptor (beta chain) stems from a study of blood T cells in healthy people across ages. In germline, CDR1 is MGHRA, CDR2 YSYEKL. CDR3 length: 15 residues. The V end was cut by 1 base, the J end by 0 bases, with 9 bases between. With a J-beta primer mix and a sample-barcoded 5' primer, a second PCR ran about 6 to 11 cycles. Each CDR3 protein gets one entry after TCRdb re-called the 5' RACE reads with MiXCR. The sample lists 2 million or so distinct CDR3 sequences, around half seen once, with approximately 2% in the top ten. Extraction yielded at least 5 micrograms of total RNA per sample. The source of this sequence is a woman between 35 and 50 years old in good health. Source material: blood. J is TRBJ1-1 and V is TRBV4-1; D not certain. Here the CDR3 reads CASSQGEIMNTEAFF. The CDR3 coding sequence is TGCGCCAGCAGCCAAGGGGAGATAATGAACACTGAAGCTTTCTTT.